The T cell receptor (beta chain) described here comes from a study of shared T cell receptors in the human thymus. The CDR3 consists of 13 residues. Germline assignment: CDR1 MGHRA and CDR2 YSYEKL. The V gene lost 0 bases and the J gene lost 6 bases, with 6 bases spanning the gap. Sequenced by immunoSEQ multiplex PCR; TCRdb stores in-frame clones only, minus some. The repertoire includes hundreds of thousands of clones, 85% to 95% of them detected once, and approximately 0.02% sits in the top ten. This clone was picked up one time. This same CDR3 is encoded by further DNA sequences in the sample. The clonotype was recovered from a human donor. The sample was thymocytes. The rearrangement uses TRBV4-1 and TRBJ1-5, with no clear D. CDR3 bases: TGCGCCAGCAGCCAAGAGGGCGGTCAGCCCCAGCATTTT. It translates to CASSQEGGQPQHF.